Below, 31 T cell receptor beta chains from the same sample are listed, as sequenced in a study of T cell repertoires in cytomegalovirus infection. These TCRs are of unknown antigen specificity. TCRdb re-called the reads through MiXCR, storing one row per CDR3 protein. The sample lists roughly 500,000 distinct CDR3 sequences, roughly a third occurring once. Sequencing was performed on cultured PBMCs, taken from culture after CMV antigen stimulation. The receptors come from a human donor in good health (CMV status not recorded). Some clones in this sample may be carry-over from other donors' samples.

This clonotype was seen a handful of times. The rearrangement joins TRBV11-1 to TRBJ2-1, with D maybe TRBD2 (6 bases). Germline CDR1 and CDR2: SGHAT and FQDESV (reference sequence). V was cut by 4 bases and J by 8 bases, with 15 bases left in between. This CDR3 spans 14 amino acids. CDR3 DNA: TGTGCCAGCAGCTCGGGACTTGAGAGCTATGAGCAGTTCTTC. It is translated as CASSSGLESYEQFF.

This clonotype was counted between two and nine times. This chain links TRBV4-3 with TRBJ1-3; the D is unclear. V lost 2 bases, J lost 4 bases, and 6 bases lay in between. Germline CDR1 reads LGHNA; CDR2 reads YSLEER. The CDR3 runs 13 residues. The CDR3 DNA reads as TGCGCCAGCAGCCAAAAGGCCGGAAACACCATATATTTT. Amino acids: CASSQKAGNTIYF.

The chain employs TRBV7-8 and TRBJ1-2, with no clear D. Per germline, CDR1 SGHVS and CDR2 FQNEAQ. V was shortened by 0 bases and J by 8 bases, with 25 bases between the two germline ends. The CDR3 runs 18 residues. The CDR3 loop is CASSLAFAAWPYLGGYTF. CDR3 nucleotides: TGTGCCAGCAGCTTAGCGTTCGCGGCCTGGCCTTACTTGGGCGGCTACACCTTC.

This chain connects TRBV7-2 to TRBJ2-7; 9 bases are shared with TRBD2. The length of the CDR3 is 16 residues. V shed 4 bases, J shed 2 bases, and the junction held 9 bases outside the gene matches. Germline CDR1 and CDR2: SGHTA and FQGNSA. The CDR3 nucleotides are TGTGCCAGCAGCTCCCTTAGCGGGAGATGGGCCTACGAGCAGTACTTC. Its protein is CASSSLSGRWAYEQYF.

V gene TRBV9 combines with J gene TRBJ1-2, with 10 bases identical to TRBD1. CDR1 and CDR2 from the germline V gene are SGDLS and YYNGEE. The CDR3 is 17 amino acids. The J segment lost 2 bases and the V segment lost 0 bases, leaving 7 bases of the junction unmatched. The CDR3 loop is CASSVATGQGENYGYTF. DNA for the CDR3: TGTGCCAGCAGCGTAGCGACAGGACAGGGGGAGAACTATGGCTACACCTTC.

The table lists this clonotype with a few counts. The chain couples TRBV7-2 to TRBJ2-3; no clear D. This CDR3 is built from 13 residues. Germline V CDR1 and CDR2: SGHTA, FQGNSA. The ends were cut back, 4 bases at V and 3 bases at J, with 8 bases in the middle. CDR3 protein: CASSSVTTDTQYF. The CDR3 DNA is TGTGCCAGCAGCTCCGTCACAACAGATACGCAGTATTTT.

This clonotype was found many times. This sequence joins TRBV7-8 and TRBJ1-2; D is ambiguous. The CDR3 contains 12 residues. Germline values: CDR1 SGHVS, CDR2 FQNEAQ. Between the trimmed V and J ends, which lost 2 bases and 4 bases, there was a span of 5 bases. This chain's CDR3 is CASSLTSYGYTF. Here the CDR3 DNA reads TGTGCCAGCAGCTTAACAAGCTATGGCTACACCTTC.

This clonotype was seen a handful of times. The CDR3 here is CASSPPPGPLVYEQYF. The CDR3 DNA reads as TGTGCCAGCAGCCCCCCCCCAGGGCCCCTCGTATACGAGCAGTACTTC. The rearrangement links TRBV5-6 to TRBJ2-7, with D possibly being TRBD1 (5 bases). Germline CDR1 is SGHDT and CDR2 is YYEEEE. The length of the CDR3 is 16 residues. The ends were cut back, 4 bases at V and 4 bases at J, with 21 bases in the middle.

This clonotype turned up a few times. This chain uses TRBV4-1 with TRBJ2-7, with a possible D match to TRBD2 (5 bases). This CDR3 is built from 15 residues. From germline, CDR1 is MGHRA and CDR2 YSYEKL. Trimming removed 2 bases from V and 2 bases from J, with 13 bases in between. In nucleotides, the CDR3 is TGCGCCAGCAGCCAACCTCCCCGGGGAACCTACGAGCAGTACTTC. Its protein product is CASSQPPRGTYEQYF.

The chain is built from TRBV7-4 and TRBJ2-7, with 7 bases that match TRBD2. The CDR3 has 14 residues. J was trimmed by 5 bases and V by 3 bases; bases with no gene match: 7. The germline gives CDR1 SGHVT, CDR2 SQSDAQ. CDR3 region: CASSLAGGTNEQYF. CDR3 nucleotide sequence: TGTGCCAGCAGCTTGGCCGGGGGGACTAACGAGCAGTACTTC.

The chain carries TRBV5-4 and TRBJ2-3, with TRBD1 matching 8 bases. Germline loops: CDR1 SGHNT, CDR2 YYREEE (reference sequence). The CDR3 covers 15 residues. Germline trimming cut 7 bases from V and 4 bases from J; bases unmatched to any gene: 11. The DNA of the CDR3 is TGTGCCAGCGGGTCCCGGACAGGGTCCCCAGATACGCAGTATTTT. This codes for CASGSRTGSPDTQYF.

The rearrangement links TRBV11-3 to TRBJ2-5, with unresolved D. The ends were cut back, 2 bases at V and 2 bases at J, with 9 bases in the middle. The CDR3 covers 14 residues. Germline V CDR1 and CDR2: SGHNT, YENEEA. This CDR3 reads CASSLSDGQETQYF. The CDR3 DNA reads TGTGCCAGCAGCTTATCCGATGGGCAAGAGACCCAGTACTTC.

The chain has TRBV7-9 and TRBJ2-2, with D unresolved. Germline V gene lookup returns CDR1 SEHNR and CDR2 FQNEAQ (reference sequence). The V gene lost 3 bases and the J gene lost 4 bases, with 9 bases spanning the gap. The CDR3 consists of 14 residues. This CDR3 is CASSFPRGTGELFF. For the CDR3, the DNA is TGTGCCAGCAGCTTTCCTCGAGGCACCGGGGAGCTGTTTTTT.

The genes are TRBV5-6 and TRBJ1-5; no definite D call. CDR3 length equals 15 residues. Trimming removed 3 bases from V and 4 bases from J, with 14 bases in between. From germline, CDR1 is SGHDT and CDR2 YYEEEE. The CDR3 DNA reads TGTGCCAGCAGCTCTGTGAGCAGGCCGAATCAGCCCCAGCATTTT. Residues: CASSSVSRPNQPQHF.

The chain joins TRBV6-2 or TRBV6-3 to TRBJ2-3, with D unclear. V lost 7 bases and J lost 3, with 5 bases in between. The germline V gene has CDR1 MNHEY and CDR2 SVGEGT. The length of the CDR3 is 11 residues. CDR3 loop: CASTETDTQYF. CDR3 bases: TGTGCCAGCACCGAGACAGATACGCAGTATTTT.

The rearrangement uses TRBV6-1 and TRBJ2-5, with 7 nucleotides matching TRBD2. This CDR3 is 16 amino acids long. Germline V gene lookup returns CDR1 MNHNS and CDR2 SASEGT. Trimming cost V 3 bases and J 5 bases; bases outside gene matches: 12. The CDR3 coding sequence is TGTGCCAGCAGTGACGGGACTATCATGCCTTGGGAGACCCAGTACTTC. This encodes CASSDGTIMPWETQYF.

V and J are TRBV12-3 or TRBV12-4 and TRBJ2-2; D ambiguous. The CDR3 is made up of 12 amino acids. Trimming removed 10 bases from V and 6 bases from J, with 12 bases in between. In nucleotides, the CDR3 is TGTGCCACCCATAATAATGCCGGGGAGCTGTTTTTT. This sequence encodes CATHNNAGELFF.

Ten or more counts support this clonotype. The chain is built from TRBV7-7 and TRBJ2-1; 7 bases are a match to TRBD1. Per the germline V gene, CDR1 is SSHAT and CDR2 is FNYEAQ (reference sequence). The CDR3 sequence is 15 residues long. V dropped 5 bases and J dropped 2; count of bases not matched to a gene: 6. DNA of the CDR3: TGTGCCAGCAGCCACCGGGACAGTACCTACAATGAGCAGTTCTTC. Translated: CASSHRDSTYNEQFF. The entire variable domain, with the rest obtained from reference TRBV7-7 and TRBJ2-1, is as follows: GAGVSQSPRYKVTKRGQDVTLRCDPISSHATLYWYQQALGQGPEFLTYFNYEAQPDKSGLPSDRFSAERPEGSISTLTIQRTEQRDSAMYRCASSHRDSTYNEQFFGPGTRLTVL.

The gene calls are TRBV12-3 or TRBV12-4 and TRBJ2-7; tentatively, D is TRBD2 (5 bases). V lost 1 base, J lost 0 bases, and 10 bases lay in between. CDR3 length equals 15 residues. In nucleotides, the CDR3 is TGTGCCAGCAGTTTAGGACGGGGAAGCTCCTACGAGCAGTACGTC. Protein product: CASSLGRGSSYEQYV.

The chain joins TRBV6-5 to TRBJ1-1; no firm D call. Looked up from germline, CDR1 is MNHEY and CDR2 is SVGAGI. The CDR3 has 15 amino acids. V was pared by 0 bases and J by 1 base, with 9 bases between. The CDR3 sequence is CASSYSIGRNTEAFF. DNA of the CDR3: TGTGCCAGCAGTTACTCGATTGGACGGAACACTGAAGCTTTCTTT.

Ten or more counts support this clonotype. The chain employs TRBV7-2 and TRBJ2-5; TRBD1 might be the D (5 bases). Germline V gives CDR1 SGHTA, CDR2 FQGNSA. This CDR3 comprises 13 residues. The V end lost 5 bases, the J end lost 5 bases, and 12 bases lay between the germline ends. For the CDR3, the DNA is TGTGCCAGCAGCCGAGCAGGGAAGGAGACCCAGTACTTC. It yields the protein CASSRAGKETQYF.

V and J are TRBV6-2 or TRBV6-3 and TRBJ1-5, with D unresolved. In germline, CDR1 is MNHEY, CDR2 SVGEGT. V was clipped by 2 bases and J by 9 bases, with 11 bases between them. The CDR3 length is 13 residues. CDR3 amino acids: CASSYGEARPQHF. The CDR3 nucleotides read TGTGCCAGCAGTTACGGGGAGGCCCGGCCCCAGCATTTT.

This chain joins TRBV5-1 and TRBJ2-3; 8 nucleotides line up with TRBD2. This CDR3 has 17 residues. Germline CDR1 SGHRS, CDR2 YFSETQ. The V gene end was trimmed by 2 bases and the J gene end by 0 bases; junction bases not matched to a gene: 8. The CDR3 region is CASSLSGGTRSTDTQYF. The CDR3 DNA reads as TGCGCCAGCAGCTTAAGTGGCGGGACTAGAAGCACAGATACGCAGTATTTT.

This clonotype occurred a few times. The CDR3 DNA reads TGTGCCAGCCACCGGAGGGGTCGGGAGACCCAGTACTTC. Protein product: CASHRRGRETQYF. V usage is TRBV7-8 and J usage is TRBJ2-5, with D possibly TRBD2 on 6 matching bases. The CDR3 is made up of 13 amino acids. CDR1 is SGHVS and CDR2 is FQNEAQ in the germline V gene. The germline V and J ends were trimmed by 8 bases and 5 bases, with 15 bases remaining between them.

The rearrangement links TRBV9 to TRBJ2-1; TRBD2 aligns across 8 bases. V gave up 0 bases and J gave up 0 bases; unmatched junction bases: 5. Germline V gives CDR1 SGDLS, CDR2 YYNGEE. The CDR3 has 17 residues. CDR3 sequence (DNA): TGTGCCAGCAGCGTAGCTGCGGGAGGCCACTCCTACAATGAGCAGTTCTTC. It translates to CASSVAAGGHSYNEQFF.

The chain carries TRBV27 and TRBJ2-2; 10 bases fit TRBD2. The CDR3 length is 18 residues. V shed 2 bases and J 2 bases; nucleotides not matched to a gene: 8. Germline V CDR1 and CDR2: MNHEY, SMNVEV (reference sequence). CDR3 DNA sequence: TGTGCCAGCAGTTTAATCGGGGTAGCGGGAGGAAACACCGGGGAGCTGTTTTTT. Translated: CASSLIGVAGGNTGELFF.

The CDR3 here is CASSLEADSYNYGYTF. The CDR3 bases are TGTGCCAGCAGCTTAGAAGCGGACAGTTATAACTATGGCTACACCTTC. The chain carries TRBV7-2 and TRBJ1-2, with a weak D call TRBD1 (6 bases). Germline values: CDR1 SGHTA, CDR2 FQGNSA. The V and J ends lost 1 base and 1 base respectively, with 13 bases between them. This CDR3 has 16 amino acids.

The DNA for the CDR3 is TGTGCCAGCGGGCCTTCGGACAACGAGCAGTACTTC. It yields the protein CASGPSDNEQYF. The J gene is TRBJ2-7, the V gene TRBV7-3, with TRBD1 as a possible D gene (5 bases). Germline values: CDR1 SGHTA, CDR2 FQGTGA. V lost 8 bases to trimming and J lost 5 bases, with 13 bases between them. The CDR3 runs to 12 residues.

This clonotype was seen only a few times. The V gene is TRBV6-2 or TRBV6-3, the J gene TRBJ1-1, with D hard to call. V dropped 0 bases and J dropped 1 base, with 18 bases sitting between them. Germline values: CDR1 MNHEY, CDR2 SVGEGT. This CDR3 spans 18 amino acids. The CDR3 coding sequence is TGTGCCAGCAGTTACTCGTGGATGTCCCAAAAAAAGAACACTGAAGCTTTCTTT. Its translation is CASSYSWMSQKKNTEAFF.

This clonotype was seen only a few times. This chain uses TRBV7-9 with TRBJ2-1, with 14 bases aligning to TRBD2. The germline V gene encodes CDR1 SEHNR and CDR2 FQNEAQ (reference sequence). This CDR3 is built from 18 residues. With 2 bases clipped from V and 2 bases from J, the junction kept 5 bases outside the gene matches. The CDR3 here is CASSLTGLAGETYNEQFF. The CDR3 DNA is TGTGCCAGCAGCTTAACGGGACTAGCGGGAGAGACCTACAATGAGCAGTTCTTC.

The chain uses TRBV12-3 or TRBV12-4 and TRBJ2-5; D is unresolved. There are 14 residues in the CDR3. The V end was cut by 6 bases, the J end by 5 bases, with 16 bases between. CDR3 sequence: CASSDWQTLETQYF. For the CDR3, the DNA is TGTGCCAGCAGCGACTGGCAGACCTTGGAGACCCAGTACTTC.